This T cell receptor (beta chain) derives from a study of blood T cell repertoires in COVID-19. Study context: COVID-19 samples collected from the United States, Italy and Spain covered acute and convalescent phases.

This clone turned up a few times. V gave up 6 bases and J gave up 8 bases; unmatched junction bases: 18. CDR3 size: 17 residues. Per the germline V gene, CDR1 is KGHSH and CDR2 is LQKENI. Per the original data handling: From reference gene primer amplification, estimates of nucleated cell counts were derived. Produced via immunoSEQ multiplex PCR; TCRdb's table is partial and in-frame only. For V, J and clone size, that table is used; D and trimming come from the DNA. Seen here are some 100,000 clones, roughly 82% observed once, and the top ten hold 20% to 30%. The sequence derives from a human donor in a cohort sampled during active COVID-19. Material for sequencing was peripheral blood. The chain employs TRBV18 and TRBJ2-1; 8 bases fit TRBD2. DNA of the CDR3: TGTGCCAGCTCCCCCCCCCTGCGGGGGGCTAGGGGCGATGAGCAGTTCTTC. This codes for CASSPPLRGARGDEQFF.